The T cell receptor beta chain under discussion was sequenced for a study of cytomegalovirus exposure and HLA in healthy donors. J was trimmed by 6 bases and V by 3 bases; bases with no gene match: 17. The CDR3 has 17 amino acids. Germline CDR1 and CDR2: SGDLS and YYNGEE. Overall study findings and caveats: In vitro data verified a few CMV-associated chains as specific for CMV antigens.

On this clone: Its target is unknown.

This table comes from immunoSEQ multiplex PCR, and its TCRdb copy is limited to in-frame clones, with some not included. In the table there are around 100,000 clones, about 95% of which are singletons. Specimen: PBMCs. This rearrangement joins TRBV9 to TRBJ1-2, with TRBD1 matching over 7 bases. This receptor was taken from a young woman in good health and CMV-seronegative. For the CDR3, the DNA is TGTGCCAGCAGCGCTACCGCCTCCCCTAGGGGACAGAATGGCTACACCTTC. Translated, it gives CASSATASPRGQNGYTF.